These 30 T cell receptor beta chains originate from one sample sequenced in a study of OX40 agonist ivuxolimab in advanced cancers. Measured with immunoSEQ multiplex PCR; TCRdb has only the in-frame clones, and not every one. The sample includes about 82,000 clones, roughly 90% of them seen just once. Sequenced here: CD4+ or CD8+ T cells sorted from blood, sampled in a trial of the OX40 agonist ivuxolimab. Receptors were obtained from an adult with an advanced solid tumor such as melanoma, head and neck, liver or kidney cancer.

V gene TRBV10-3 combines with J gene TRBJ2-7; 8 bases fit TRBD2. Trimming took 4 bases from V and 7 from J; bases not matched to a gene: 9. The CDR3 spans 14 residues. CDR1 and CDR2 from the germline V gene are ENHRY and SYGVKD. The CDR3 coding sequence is TGTGCCATCAGTGCCAGCGGGAGACCCTGGGAGCAGTACTTC. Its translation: CAISASGRPWEQYF.

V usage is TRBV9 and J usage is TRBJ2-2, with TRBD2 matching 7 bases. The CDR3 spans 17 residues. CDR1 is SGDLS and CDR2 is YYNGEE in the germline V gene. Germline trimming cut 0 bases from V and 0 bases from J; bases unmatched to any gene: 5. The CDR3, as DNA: TGTGCCAGCAGCGTAGGTTCCGGACTAGCGAACACCGGGGAGCTGTTTTTT. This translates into CASSVGSGLANTGELFF.

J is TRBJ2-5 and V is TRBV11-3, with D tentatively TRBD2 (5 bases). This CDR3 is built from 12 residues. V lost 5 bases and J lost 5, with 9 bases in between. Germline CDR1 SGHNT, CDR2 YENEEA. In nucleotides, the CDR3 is TGTGCCAGCAGCGGAGGCGGGGAGACCCAGTACTTC. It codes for CASSGGGETQYF.

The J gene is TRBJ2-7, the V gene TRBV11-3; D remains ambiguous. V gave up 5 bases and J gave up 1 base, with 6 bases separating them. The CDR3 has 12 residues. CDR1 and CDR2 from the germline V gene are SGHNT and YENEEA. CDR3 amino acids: CASSPRSYEQYF. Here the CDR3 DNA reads TGTGCCAGCAGCCCACGGTCCTACGAGCAGTACTTC.

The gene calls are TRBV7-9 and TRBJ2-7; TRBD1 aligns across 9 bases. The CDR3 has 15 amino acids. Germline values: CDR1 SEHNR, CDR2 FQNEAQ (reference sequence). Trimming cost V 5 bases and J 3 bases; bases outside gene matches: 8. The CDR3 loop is CASSPTGTGYYEQYF. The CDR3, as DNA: TGTGCCAGCAGCCCAACCGGGACAGGGTACTACGAGCAGTACTTC.

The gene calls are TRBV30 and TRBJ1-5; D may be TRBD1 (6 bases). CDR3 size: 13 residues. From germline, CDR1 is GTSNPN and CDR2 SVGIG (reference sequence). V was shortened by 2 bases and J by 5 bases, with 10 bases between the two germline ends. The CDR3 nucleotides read TGTGCCTGGAGTTATGGGGGCCATCAGCCCCAGCATTTT. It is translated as CAWSYGGHQPQHF. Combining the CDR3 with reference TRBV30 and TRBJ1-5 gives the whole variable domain SQTIHQWPATLVQPVGSPLSLECTVEGTSNPNLYWYRQAAGRGLQLLFYSVGIGQISSEVPQNLSASRPQDRQFILSSKKLLLSDSGFYLCAWSYGGHQPQHFGDGTRLSIL.

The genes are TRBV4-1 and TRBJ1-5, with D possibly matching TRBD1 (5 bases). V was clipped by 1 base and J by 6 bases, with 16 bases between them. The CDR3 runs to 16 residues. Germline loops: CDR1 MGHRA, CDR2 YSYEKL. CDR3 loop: CASSQASQQVIQPQHF. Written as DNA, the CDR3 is TGCGCCAGCAGCCAAGCTTCACAACAGGTCATTCAGCCCCAGCATTTT.

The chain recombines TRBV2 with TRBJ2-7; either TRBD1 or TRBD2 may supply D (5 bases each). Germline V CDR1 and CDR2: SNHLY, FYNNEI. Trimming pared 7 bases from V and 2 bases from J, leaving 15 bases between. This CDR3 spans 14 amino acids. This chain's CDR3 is CASTQGDRAYEQYF. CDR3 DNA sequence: TGTGCCAGCACCCAAGGGGACCGAGCCTACGAGCAGTACTTC.

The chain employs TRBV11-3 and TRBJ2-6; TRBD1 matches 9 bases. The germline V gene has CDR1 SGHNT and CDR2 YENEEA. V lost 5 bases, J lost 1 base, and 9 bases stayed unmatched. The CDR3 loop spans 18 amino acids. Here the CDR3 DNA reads TGTGCCAGCAGCGAGAGGGACAGGGTGAGGTCTGGGGCCAACGTCCTGACTTTC. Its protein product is CASSERDRVRSGANVLTF.

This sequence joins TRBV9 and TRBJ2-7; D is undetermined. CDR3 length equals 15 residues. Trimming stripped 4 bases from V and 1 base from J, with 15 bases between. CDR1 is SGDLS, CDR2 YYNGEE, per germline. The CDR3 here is CASSPTPGRSYEQYF. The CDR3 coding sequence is TGTGCCAGCAGCCCAACCCCCGGACGGTCCTACGAGCAGTACTTC.

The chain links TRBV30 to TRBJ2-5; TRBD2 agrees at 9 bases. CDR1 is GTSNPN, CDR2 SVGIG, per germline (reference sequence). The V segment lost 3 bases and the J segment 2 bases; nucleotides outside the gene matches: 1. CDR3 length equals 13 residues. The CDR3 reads CAWRTSGQETQYF. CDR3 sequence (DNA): TGTGCCTGGAGGACTAGCGGACAAGAGACCCAGTACTTC.

As DNA, the CDR3 is TGTGCCAGCAGTGCGGGACAGGGGATGAACACTGAAGCTTTCTTT. Amino acid sequence: CASSAGQGMNTEAFF. The V gene is TRBV27, the J gene TRBJ1-1, with 10 nucleotides matching TRBD1. CDR3 length: 15 residues. The germline V gene has CDR1 MNHEY and CDR2 SMNVEV (reference sequence). With V trimmed by 5 bases and J by 0 bases, 3 bases remained unmatched.

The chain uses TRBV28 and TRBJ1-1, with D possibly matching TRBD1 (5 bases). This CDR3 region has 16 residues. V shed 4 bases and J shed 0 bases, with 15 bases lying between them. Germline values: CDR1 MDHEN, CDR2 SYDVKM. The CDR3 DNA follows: TGTGCCAGCAGTTCAGCAGGGTTACCAATGAACACTGAAGCTTTCTTT. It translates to CASSSAGLPMNTEAFF. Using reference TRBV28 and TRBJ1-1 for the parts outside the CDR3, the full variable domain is DVKVTQSSRYLVKRTGEKVFLECVQDMDHENMFWYRQDPGLGLRLIYFSYDVKMKEKGDIPEGYSVSREKKERFSLILESASTNQTSMYLCASSSAGLPMNTEAFFGQGTRLTVV.

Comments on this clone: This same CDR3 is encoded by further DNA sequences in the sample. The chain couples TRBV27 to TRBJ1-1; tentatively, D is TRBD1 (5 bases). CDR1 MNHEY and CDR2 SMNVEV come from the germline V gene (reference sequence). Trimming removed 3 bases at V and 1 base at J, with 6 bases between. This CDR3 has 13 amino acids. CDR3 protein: CASSFRENTEAFF. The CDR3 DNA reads TGTGCCAGCAGTTTCAGGGAGAACACTGAAGCTTTCTTT.

CDR3 protein: CASSIASSYEQYF. The CDR3 DNA sequence: TGTGCCAGTAGTATTGCCAGTTCGTACGAGCAGTACTTC. The chain is built from TRBV19 and TRBJ2-7; D call uncertain. V was trimmed by 3 bases and J by 4 bases, leaving 10 bases between them. The CDR3 consists of 13 residues. Per the germline V gene, CDR1 is LNHDA and CDR2 is SQIVND (reference sequence).

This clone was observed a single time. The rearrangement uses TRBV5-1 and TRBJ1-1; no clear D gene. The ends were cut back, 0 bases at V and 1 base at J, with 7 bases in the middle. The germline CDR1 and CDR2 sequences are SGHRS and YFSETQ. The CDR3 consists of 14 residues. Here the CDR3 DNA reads TGCGCCAGCAGCTTGGGACACTCGAACACTGAAGCTTTCTTT. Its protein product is CASSLGHSNTEAFF.

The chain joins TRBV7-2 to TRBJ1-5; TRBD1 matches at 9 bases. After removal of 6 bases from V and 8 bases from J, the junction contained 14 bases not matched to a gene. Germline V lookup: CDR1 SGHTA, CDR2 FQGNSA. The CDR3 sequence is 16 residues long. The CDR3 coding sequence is TGTGCCAGCAGACAAGGGACAGGGATACGATATAAGCCCCAGCATTTT. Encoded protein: CASRQGTGIRYKPQHF. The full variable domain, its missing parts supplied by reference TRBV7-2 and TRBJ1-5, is GAGVSQSPSNKVTEKGKDVELRCDPISGHTALYWYRQSLGQGLEFLIYFQGNSAPDKSGLPSDRFSAERTGGSVSTLTIQRTQQEDSAVYLCASRQGTGIRYKPQHFGDGTRLSIL.

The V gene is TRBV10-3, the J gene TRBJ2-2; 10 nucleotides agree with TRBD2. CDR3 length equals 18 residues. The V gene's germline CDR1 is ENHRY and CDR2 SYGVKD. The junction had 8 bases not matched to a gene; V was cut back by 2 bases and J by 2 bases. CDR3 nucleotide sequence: TGTGCCATCAGTGAGATGACTAGCGGGCCGGGTAACACCGGGGAGCTGTTTTTT. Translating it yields CAISEMTSGPGNTGELFF.

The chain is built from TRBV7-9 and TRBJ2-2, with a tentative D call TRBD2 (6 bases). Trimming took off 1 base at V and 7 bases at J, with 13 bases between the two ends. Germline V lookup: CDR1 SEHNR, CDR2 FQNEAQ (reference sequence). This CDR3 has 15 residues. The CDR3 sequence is CASSLGAGTGGELFF. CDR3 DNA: TGTGCCAGCAGCTTAGGAGCAGGGACTGGCGGGGAGCTGTTTTTT.

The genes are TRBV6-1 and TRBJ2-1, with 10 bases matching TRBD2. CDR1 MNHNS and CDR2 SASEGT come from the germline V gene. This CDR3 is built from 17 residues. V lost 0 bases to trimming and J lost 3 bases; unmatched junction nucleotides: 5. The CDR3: CASSEASSGRYYNEQFF. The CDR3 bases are TGTGCCAGCAGTGAAGCGAGTAGCGGGAGGTACTACAATGAGCAGTTCTTC.

CDR3 sequence (DNA): TGTGCCAGCAGTGACAAGGGGCTCGGCCAGCCCCAGCATTTT. Translation: CASSDKGLGQPQHF. This chain connects TRBV6-4 to TRBJ1-5; TRBD1 might be the D (5 bases). With 2 bases removed from V and 7 bases from J, the gap between germline ends came to 12 bases. Germline assignment: CDR1 MRHNA and CDR2 SNTAGT. There are 14 residues in the CDR3.

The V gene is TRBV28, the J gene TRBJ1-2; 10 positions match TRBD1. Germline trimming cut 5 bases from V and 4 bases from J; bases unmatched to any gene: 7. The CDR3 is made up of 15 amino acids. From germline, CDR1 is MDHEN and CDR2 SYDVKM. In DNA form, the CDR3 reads TGTGCCAGCAGTCCTTGGGACAGGGGCCCCTATGGCTACACCTTC. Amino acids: CASSPWDRGPYGYTF.

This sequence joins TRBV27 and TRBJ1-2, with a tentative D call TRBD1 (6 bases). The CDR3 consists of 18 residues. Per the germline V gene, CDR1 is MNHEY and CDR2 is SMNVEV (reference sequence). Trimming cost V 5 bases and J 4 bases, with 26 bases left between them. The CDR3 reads CASSHNAPGGRPSYGYTF. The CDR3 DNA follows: TGTGCCAGCAGTCATAATGCACCTGGGGGGCGACCTTCCTATGGCTACACCTTC.

The DNA for the CDR3 is TGTGCCAGCAGCTCTAGGGCAACTAATGAAAAACTGTTTTTT. It yields the protein CASSSRATNEKLFF. The rearrangement uses TRBV7-9 and TRBJ1-4; D uncertain. V lost 4 bases, J lost 0 bases, and 6 bases lay in between. Per the germline V gene, CDR1 is SEHNR and CDR2 is FQNEAQ (reference sequence). The CDR3 runs to 14 residues.

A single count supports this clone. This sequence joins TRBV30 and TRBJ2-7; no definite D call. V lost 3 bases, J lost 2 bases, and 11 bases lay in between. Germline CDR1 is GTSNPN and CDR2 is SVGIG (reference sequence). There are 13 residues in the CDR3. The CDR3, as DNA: TGTGCCTGGAGATTTCCTCCCACCTACGAGCAGTACTTC. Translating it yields CAWRFPPTYEQYF. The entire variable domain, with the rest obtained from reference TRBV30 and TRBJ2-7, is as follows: SQTIHQWPATLVQPVGSPLSLECTVEGTSNPNLYWYRQAAGRGLQLLFYSVGIGQISSEVPQNLSASRPQDRQFILSSKKLLLSDSGFYLCAWRFPPTYEQYFGPGTRLTVT.

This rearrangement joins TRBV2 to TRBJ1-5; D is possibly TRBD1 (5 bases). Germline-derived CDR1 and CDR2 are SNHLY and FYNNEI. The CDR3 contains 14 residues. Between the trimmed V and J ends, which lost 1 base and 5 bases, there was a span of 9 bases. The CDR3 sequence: CASSEGQGDQPQHF. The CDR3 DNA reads TGTGCCAGCAGTGAAGGGCAGGGCGATCAGCCCCAGCATTTT.

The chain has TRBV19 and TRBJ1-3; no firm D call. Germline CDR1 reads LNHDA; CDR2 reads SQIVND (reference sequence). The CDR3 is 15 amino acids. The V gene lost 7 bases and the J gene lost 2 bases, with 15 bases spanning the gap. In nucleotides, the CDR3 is TGTGCCAGTAAGGACCTGGCAGCAACTGGAAACACCATATATTTT. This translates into CASKDLAATGNTIYF.

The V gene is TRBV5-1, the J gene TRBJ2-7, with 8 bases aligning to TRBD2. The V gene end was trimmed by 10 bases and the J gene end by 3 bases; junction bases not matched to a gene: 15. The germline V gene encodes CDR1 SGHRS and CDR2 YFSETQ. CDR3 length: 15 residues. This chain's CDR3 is CAVPVLRLASYEQYF. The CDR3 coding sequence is TGCGCCGTACCTGTGTTAAGACTAGCGAGCTACGAGCAGTACTTC.

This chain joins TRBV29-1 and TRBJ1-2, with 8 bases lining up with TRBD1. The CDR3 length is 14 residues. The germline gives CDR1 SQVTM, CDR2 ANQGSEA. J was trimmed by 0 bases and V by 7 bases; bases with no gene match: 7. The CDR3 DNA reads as TGCAGCGGTGGGGACAGGAAAGCTAACTATGGCTACACCTTC. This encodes CSGGDRKANYGYTF.

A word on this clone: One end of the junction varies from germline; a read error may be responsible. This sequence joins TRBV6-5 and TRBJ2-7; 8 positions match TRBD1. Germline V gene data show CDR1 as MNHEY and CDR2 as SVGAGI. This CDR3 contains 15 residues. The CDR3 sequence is CANSYSGTGRYEQYF. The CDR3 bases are TGTGCCAACAGTTACTCGGGGACAGGTCGCTACGAGCAGTACTTC.